What follows are 10 T cell receptor beta chains derived from one specimen sequenced in a study of blood T cell repertoires in COVID-19. Clones were sequenced by immunoSEQ multiplex PCR, and TCRdb holds only the in-frame ones, with some missing. The sample lists under 150,000 clones; approximately 85% were seen once. Sequenced material: peripheral blood. These receptors came from a woman aged 60-75 years with COVID-19, enrolled during active disease.

The genes are TRBV9 and TRBJ1-5; tentatively, D is TRBD1 (6 bases). The CDR3 has 15 residues. The V and J ends lost 3 bases and 0 bases respectively, with 10 bases between them. Germline values: CDR1 SGDLS, CDR2 YYNGEE. CDR3 loop: CASSATGSSNQPQHF. In DNA, the CDR3 is TGTGCCAGCAGCGCAACAGGGAGTAGCAATCAGCCCCAGCATTTT.

The chain couples TRBV7-9 to TRBJ2-7; possibly TRBD1 for D (8 bases). Trimming removed 4 bases at V and 7 bases at J, with 20 bases between. The CDR3 contains 15 residues. Germline lookup yields CDR1 SEHNR and CDR2 FQNEAQ (reference sequence). CDR3 amino acids: CASSSRGQGGSEQYF. The DNA for the CDR3 is TGTGCCAGCAGCTCCCGAGGACAGGGAGGGTCTGAGCAGTACTTC.

The chain recombines TRBV4-3 with TRBJ1-2, with D perhaps TRBD1 (6 bases). V lost 0 bases to trimming and J lost 13 bases, with 18 bases between them. This CDR3 region has 14 residues. Looked up from germline, CDR1 is LGHNA and CDR2 is YSLEER. CDR3 coding DNA: TGCGCCAGCAGCCAAGATCTCGGGGGGCGAACAACCACCTTC. Its protein is CASSQDLGGRTTTF.

V and J are TRBV27 and TRBJ1-6; 8 bases map to TRBD1. The CDR3 extends over 16 amino acids. Germline CDR1 and CDR2: MNHEY and SMNVEV (reference sequence). The V segment lost 6 bases and the J segment 0 bases; nucleotides outside the gene matches: 4. CDR3 amino acids: CASSWDRRSYNSPLHF. The CDR3 region has the DNA TGTGCCAGCAGCTGGGACAGGCGCTCCTATAATTCACCCCTCCACTTT.

This clone appeared a few times. The rearrangement uses TRBV11-1 and TRBJ1-2; tentative D call: TRBD1 (6 bases). Germline-derived CDR1 and CDR2 are SGHAT and FQDESV (reference sequence). The CDR3 runs to 15 residues. V dropped 1 base and J dropped 6 bases, with 15 bases sitting between them. CDR3 DNA sequence: TGTGCCAGCAGCTTAGTGGCAGGGGATTTCCATGGCTACACCTTC. Its protein product is CASSLVAGDFHGYTF.

This clone has only one observation. V and J are TRBV9 and TRBJ2-3; TRBD2 matches 8 bases. The CDR3 has 15 amino acids. Germline CDR1 and CDR2: SGDLS and YYNGEE. V lost 0 bases and J lost 1; bases outside the gene matches: 1. CDR3 sequence reads: CASSVDSGGTDTQYF. In DNA, the CDR3 is TGTGCCAGCAGCGTAGATAGCGGGGGCACAGATACGCAGTATTTT.

The rearrangement joins TRBV30 to TRBJ1-1; 7 nucleotides agree with TRBD1. The junction had 9 bases not matched to a gene; V was cut back by 5 bases and J by 6 bases. This CDR3 has 13 residues. CDR1 GTSNPN and CDR2 SVGIG come from the germline V gene (reference sequence). As DNA, the CDR3 is TGTGCCTGGGGTAGACAGGGTCTCGCTGAAGCTTTCTTT. This encodes CAWGRQGLAEAFF.

The chain links TRBV3-1 (or the pseudogene TRBV3-2) to TRBJ2-7, with TRBD1 identical over 7 bases. Germline assignment: CDR1 LGHDT and CDR2 YNNKEL (reference sequence). This CDR3 has 15 residues. Trimming removed 4 bases from V and 0 bases from J; junction bases left unmatched: 6. CDR3 DNA sequence: TGTGCCAGCAGCCCTAATAACAGGGGCTCCTACGAGCAGTACTTC. Its translation is CASSPNNRGSYEQYF.

The rearrangement links TRBV11-2 to TRBJ1-3, with D unclear. This CDR3 spans 13 amino acids. V was cut by 7 bases and J by 2 bases, with 9 bases left in between. The V gene's germline CDR1 is SGHAT and CDR2 FQNNGV. CDR3 sequence reads: CASKLVAGNTIYF. The CDR3 DNA is TGTGCCAGCAAATTAGTGGCTGGAAACACCATATATTTT.

This clone was counted a few times. The chain has TRBV7-8 and TRBJ1-1; perhaps TRBD1 as D (5 bases). There are 14 residues in the CDR3. Trimming removed 9 bases from V and 4 bases from J, with 18 bases in between. Germline-derived CDR1 and CDR2 are SGHVS and FQNEAQ. The CDR3, as DNA: TGTGCCAGTCAACAAGCGGGGGTGGGCACTGAAGCTTTCTTT. It yields the protein CASQQAGVGTEAFF.